The 9 T cell receptor beta chains in this list originate from one sample, sequenced in a study of CD8+ T cells in alopecia areata. Treatment here: oral pan-JAK inhibitor, 5-10 mg twice daily. Extracted RNA was reverse transcribed into cDNA, the sequencing template. The repertoire was sequenced with immunoSEQ multiplex PCR; TCRdb's copy has only in-frame clones and lacks some. Seen here are roughly 120,000 clones, around three fifths observed once, and the top ten hold about 3.7%. Sequenced material: CD4+ T cells sorted from blood, taken at week 24, from a patient treated with tofacitinib. Receptor source: a human donor with alopecia areata.

This clone was seen only a few times. The chain carries TRBV5-1 and TRBJ1-2, with a weak D call TRBD1 (5 bases). This CDR3 contains 13 residues. Trimming took 6 bases from V and 5 from J, leaving 14 bases between them. Germline loops: CDR1 SGHRS, CDR2 YFSETQ. The chain's CDR3 is CASTSGRDYGYTF. The DNA for the CDR3 is TGCGCCAGCACATCGGGGCGAGATTATGGCTACACCTTC.

This clone appeared a few times. This CDR3 is CSVVGQGARGYTF. The CDR3 DNA reads TGCAGCGTTGTGGGACAGGGGGCAAGGGGCTACACCTTC. The V call is TRBV29-1, the J call TRBJ1-2; 12 nucleotides line up with TRBD1. The CDR3 is made up of 13 amino acids. Germline trimming cut 4 bases from V and 8 bases from J; bases unmatched to any gene: 5. Germline-derived CDR1 and CDR2 are SQVTM and ANQGSEA.

Turning to this clone: Relative to the germline gene, one junction end is altered; a read error may explain this. The chain is built from TRBV6-5 and TRBJ2-7; the match to TRBD1 covers 7 bases. The CDR3 totals 16 residues. CDR1 MNHEY and CDR2 SVGAGI come from the germline V gene. CDR3 coding DNA: TGTGCCGGCAGTTACGCTAATGCAGGGGGAGTATACGAGCAGTACTTC. It encodes CAGSYANAGGVYEQYF.

The V gene is TRBV18, the J gene TRBJ2-5; no definite D call. Germline assignment: CDR1 KGHSH and CDR2 LQKENI. V gave up 2 bases and J gave up 4 bases, with 8 bases separating them. This CDR3 has 13 residues. The CDR3 spells CASSPSRVETQYF. CDR3 bases: TGTGCCAGCTCACCAAGCCGCGTAGAGACCCAGTACTTC.

The rearrangement joins TRBV4-2 to TRBJ1-4; tentative D call: TRBD1 (5 bases). V was cut by 1 base and J by 7 bases, with 13 bases left in between. Germline V lookup: CDR1 LGHNA, CDR2 YNFKEQ. This CDR3 spans 15 amino acids. This CDR3 is CASSQGPSGGEKLFF. The CDR3 nucleotides read TGTGCCAGCAGCCAAGGGCCGTCGGGGGGTGAAAAACTGTTTTTT.

This chain connects TRBV6-5 to TRBJ2-3; D call uncertain. From germline, CDR1 is MNHEY and CDR2 SVGAGI. V lost 7 bases to trimming and J lost 1 base, with 9 bases between them. The CDR3 length is 13 residues. CDR3 protein: CASTRPGTDTQYF. In DNA, the CDR3 is TGTGCCAGCACTCGCCCTGGCACAGATACGCAGTATTTT.

The chain uses TRBV9 and TRBJ2-7, with TRBD2 matching over 7 bases. This CDR3 region has 13 residues. After removal of 0 bases from V and 3 bases from J, the junction contained 0 bases not matched to a gene. Germline loops: CDR1 SGDLS, CDR2 YYNGEE. CDR3 region: CASSVGEGYEQYF. CDR3 sequence (DNA): TGTGCCAGCAGCGTAGGGGAGGGCTACGAGCAGTACTTC.

V gene TRBV7-2 combines with J gene TRBJ2-7; 7 bases agree with TRBD1. This CDR3 is 13 amino acids long. Germline CDR1 reads SGHTA; CDR2 reads FQGNSA. The junction had 4 bases not matched to a gene; V was cut back by 5 bases and J by 3 bases. CDR3 nucleotides: TGTGCCAGCAGCCCGGGACAGATCTACGAGCAGTACTTC. This codes for CASSPGQIYEQYF.

The gene calls are TRBV30 and TRBJ2-3; D gene ambiguous. Trimming cost V 0 bases and J 0 bases, with 4 bases left between them. The CDR3 is made up of 13 amino acids. Germline V gene sequence: CDR1 GTSNPN, CDR2 SVGIG (reference sequence). The CDR3 nucleotides read TGTGCCTGGAGTGTTAGTAGCACAGATACGCAGTATTTT. The encoded protein is CAWSVSSTDTQYF.